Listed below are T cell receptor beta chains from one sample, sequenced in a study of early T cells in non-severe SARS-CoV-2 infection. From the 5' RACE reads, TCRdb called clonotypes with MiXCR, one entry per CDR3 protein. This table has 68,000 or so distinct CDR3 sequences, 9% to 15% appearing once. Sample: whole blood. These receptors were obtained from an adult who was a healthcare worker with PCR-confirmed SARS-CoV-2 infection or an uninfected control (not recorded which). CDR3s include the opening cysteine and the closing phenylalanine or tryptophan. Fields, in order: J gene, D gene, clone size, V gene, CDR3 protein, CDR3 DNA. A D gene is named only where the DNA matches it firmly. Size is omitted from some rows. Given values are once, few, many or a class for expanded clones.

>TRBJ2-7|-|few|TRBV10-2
CASIPGISTYEQYF
TGCGCCAGCATTCCCGGTATAAGTACCTACGAGCAGTACTTC
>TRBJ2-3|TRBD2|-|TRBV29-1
CSVGGSTDTQYF
TGCAGCGTGGGGGGGAGCACAGATACGCAGTATTTT
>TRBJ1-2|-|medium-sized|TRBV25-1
CASSEAMGPGYGYTF
TGTGCCAGCAGTGAAGCCATGGGGCCCGGGTATGGCTACACCTTC
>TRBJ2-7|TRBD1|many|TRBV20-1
CSARSAGGVYEQYF
TGCAGTGCTAGATCTGCAGGGGGTGTCTACGAGCAGTACTTC
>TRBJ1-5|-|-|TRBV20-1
CSAGSPLKPQHF
TGCAGTGCTGGGAGTCCCCTTAAACCCCAGCATTTT
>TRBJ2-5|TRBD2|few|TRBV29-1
CSVDPSGAQETQYF
TGCAGCGTTGATCCTAGCGGGGCCCAAGAGACCCAGTACTTC
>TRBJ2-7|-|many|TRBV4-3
CASSQGAGRGEQYF
TGCGCCAGCAGCCAAGGCGCGGGGAGGGGGGAGCAGTACTTC
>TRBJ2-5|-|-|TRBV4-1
CASRGGLLETQYF
TGCGCCAGCCGCGGAGGGCTTTTAGAGACCCAGTACTTC
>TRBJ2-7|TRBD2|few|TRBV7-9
CASSSGLAGGLNEQYF
TGTGCCAGCAGCTCGGGACTAGCGGGGGGGCTCAACGAGCAGTACTTC
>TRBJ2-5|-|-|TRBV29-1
CSVAIKLETQYF
TGCAGCGTTGCGATAAAGCTAGAGACCCAGTACTTC
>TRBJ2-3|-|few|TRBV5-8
CASRDLGGPSTDTQYF
TGTGCCAGCAGGGATCTGGGGGGCCCTAGCACAGATACGCAGTATTTT
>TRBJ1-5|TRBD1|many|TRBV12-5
CASGSSTPGQGARSLNQPQHF
TGTGCTAGTGGTTCATCTACTCCGGGACAGGGGGCGCGGTCCCTCAATCAGCCCCAGCATTTT
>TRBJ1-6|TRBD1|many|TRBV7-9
CASSLAPGQGIRKNSPLHF
TGTGCCAGCAGCTTAGCACCGGGACAGGGAATTAGGAAGAATTCACCCCTCCACTTT
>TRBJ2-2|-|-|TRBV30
CAWSGHGELFF
TGTGCCTGGAGTGGTCATGGGGAGCTGTTTTTT
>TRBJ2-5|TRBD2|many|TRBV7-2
CASSPRGGPGETQYF
TGTGCCAGCAGCCCGCGGGGGGGCCCTGGGGAGACCCAGTACTTC
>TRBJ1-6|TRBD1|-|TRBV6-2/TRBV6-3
CASSPTGGRSPLHF
TGTGCCAGCAGCCCGACAGGGGGACGCTCACCCCTCCACTTT